This T cell receptor beta chain stems from a study of technical replicates of blood from several donors. Generated by immunoSEQ multiplex PCR, the TCRdb table keeps only in-frame clones and is missing some. This sample yields more than 65,000 clones, of which 81% are seen a single time; approximately 4% belongs to the top ten. Sequenced sample: PBMCs. The TCR comes from a human donor in good health. Some clones in this sample may be carry-over from other donors' samples.

The CDR3 DNA is TGTGCCAGCACCACCGGGGGTAATTCACCCCTCCACTTT. Its translation: CASTTGGNSPLHF. The chain joins TRBV13 to TRBJ1-6; D possibly corresponds to TRBD1 (5 bases). This CDR3 comprises 13 residues. V shed 7 bases and J shed 6 bases, with 10 bases lying between them. Germline CDR1 reads PRHDT; CDR2 reads FYEKMQ (reference sequence).